This T cell receptor beta chain stems from a study of blood T cell repertoires in COVID-19. Study in general: PBMCs, B-cell-depleted T cells, or T cells provided the cDNA or gDNA that made up the material.

Some clones are missing from TCRdb's copy, which holds only in-frame ones; the method was immunoSEQ multiplex PCR. The sample holds some 140,000 clones; just under 85% are singletons and the top ten take about 31%. This CDR3 contains 12 residues. Between the trimmed V and J ends, which lost 3 bases and 3 bases, there was a span of 9 bases. CDR1 SQVTM and CDR2 ANQGSEA come from the germline V gene. The specimen sequenced was peripheral blood. The chain couples TRBV29-1 to TRBJ2-7, with D possibly matching TRBD1 (6 bases). This receptor was identified in a woman between 55 and 75 years old with acute or convalescent COVID-19. CDR3: CSVDAGDYEQYF. The CDR3 nucleotides are TGCAGCGTTGACGCAGGGGACTACGAGCAGTACTTC.